This TCR beta chain was sequenced in a study of blood T cell repertoires in COVID-19. Study-wide background: PBMCs, B-cell-depleted T cells, or T cells were the source of the cDNA or gDNA that made up the material.

The data were produced by immunoSEQ multiplex PCR, yet TCRdb's version contains in-frame clones alone and is incomplete. The sample holds approximately 350,000 clones, around nine tenths seen once. The CDR3 sequence is 16 residues long. The ends were cut back, 1 base at V and 6 bases at J, with 16 bases in the middle. CDR1 and CDR2 (germline): SGHNT, YYREEE (reference sequence). Specimen: peripheral blood. This sequence originates from a woman aged 18-29 years who had recovered from COVID-19. The rearrangement joins TRBV5-4 to TRBJ1-4; D is uncertain. The CDR3 sequence is CASSLSPGEGDEKLFF. The CDR3 DNA is TGTGCCAGCAGCTTGTCTCCTGGGGAGGGTGATGAAAAACTGTTTTTT.